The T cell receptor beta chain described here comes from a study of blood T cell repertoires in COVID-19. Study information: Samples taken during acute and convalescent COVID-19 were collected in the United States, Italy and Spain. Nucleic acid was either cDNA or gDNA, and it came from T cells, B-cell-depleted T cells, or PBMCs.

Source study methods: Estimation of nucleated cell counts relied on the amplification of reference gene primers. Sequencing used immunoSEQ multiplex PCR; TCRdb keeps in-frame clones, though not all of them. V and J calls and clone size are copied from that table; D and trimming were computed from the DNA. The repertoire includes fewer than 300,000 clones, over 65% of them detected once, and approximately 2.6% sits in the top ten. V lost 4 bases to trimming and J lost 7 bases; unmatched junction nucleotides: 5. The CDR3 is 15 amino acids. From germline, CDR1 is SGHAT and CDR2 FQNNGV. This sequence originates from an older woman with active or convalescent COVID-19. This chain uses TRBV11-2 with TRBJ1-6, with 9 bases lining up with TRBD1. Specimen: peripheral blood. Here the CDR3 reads CASSSGQGDNSPLHF. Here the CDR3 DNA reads TGTGCCAGCAGCTCGGGACAGGGCGACAATTCACCCCTCCACTTT.